This passage covers 21 T cell receptor beta chains from one sample sequenced in a study of brain T cells in children with intractable seizures. The table came from immunoSEQ multiplex PCR; TCRdb's copy has only in-frame clones and leaves some out. The repertoire holds over 20,000 clones, with 94% as singletons. The material was peripheral blood, obtained at surgery. These TCRs come from a boy between 10 and 17 years old with focal cortical dysplasia and intractable seizures.

The CDR3 loop is CASSLSRDNEQFF. CDR3 nucleotides: TGTGCCAGCAGCTTATCCAGAGACAATGAGCAGTTCTTC. The V and J genes are TRBV7-2 and TRBJ2-1, with D hard to call. Per germline, CDR1 SGHTA and CDR2 FQGNSA. Trimming took 2 bases from V and 5 from J, leaving 7 bases between them. The CDR3 consists of 13 residues.

The rearrangement joins TRBV19 to TRBJ2-2; 10 bases fit TRBD2. Looked up from germline, CDR1 is LNHDA and CDR2 is SQIVND (reference sequence). After removal of 6 bases from V and 0 bases from J, the junction contained 10 bases not matched to a gene. The CDR3 is 18 amino acids. The CDR3 protein is CASSPAKAGGPNTGELFF. CDR3 sequence (DNA): TGTGCCAGTAGCCCTGCTAAAGCGGGAGGGCCGAACACCGGGGAGCTGTTTTTT.

The rearrangement joins TRBV29-1 to TRBJ1-2, with TRBD1 identical over 7 bases. V gave up 4 bases and J gave up 2 bases; unmatched junction bases: 13. Per germline, CDR1 SQVTM and CDR2 ANQGSEA. CDR3 length equals 16 residues. CDR3 sequence (DNA): TGCAGCGTTGTTGAAGTGGGAGGGGGCCAGAACTATGGCTACACCTTC. Its translation is CSVVEVGGGQNYGYTF.

The gene calls are TRBV3-1 (or the pseudogene TRBV3-2) and TRBJ1-4, with a possible D match to TRBD1 (6 bases). Germline lookup yields CDR1 LGHDT and CDR2 YNNKEL (reference sequence). Trimming shortened V by 1 base and J by 4 bases, and 13 bases separated the two germline ends. The CDR3 totals 16 residues. CDR3 nucleotides: TGTGCCAGCAGCCAAGGTACGGGACAAAGTAATGAAAAACTGTTTTTT. It encodes CASSQGTGQSNEKLFF.

In DNA form, the CDR3 reads TGTGCCAGCAGTCACCGACTCCAAGAGACCCAGTACTTC. Amino acids: CASSHRLQETQYF. The chain joins TRBV7-3 to TRBJ2-5, with D unclear. From germline, CDR1 is SGHTA and CDR2 FQGTGA. The length of the CDR3 is 13 residues. Trimming took 6 bases from V and 1 from J, leaving 9 bases between them.

This chain links TRBV15 with TRBJ1-2, with TRBD1 matching over 10 bases. The CDR3 is 16 residues long. Germline V gene lookup returns CDR1 LNHNV and CDR2 YYDKDF (reference sequence). The V and J ends lost 5 bases and 2 bases, in that order; junction bases with no gene match: 8. In DNA form, the CDR3 reads TGTGCCACCAGCCTGGGGGGGGGACAGGGGAACTATGGCTACACCTTC. Translating it yields CATSLGGGQGNYGYTF.

The chain combines TRBV27 with TRBJ2-3; a possible D gene is TRBD2 (6 bases). Per the germline V gene, CDR1 is MNHEY and CDR2 is SMNVEV (reference sequence). The ends were cut back, 8 bases at V and 2 bases at J, with 17 bases in the middle. The CDR3 is 15 amino acids. The CDR3 protein is CASLSGWGVTDTQYF. Written as DNA, the CDR3 is TGTGCCAGCCTAAGTGGGTGGGGGGTCACAGATACGCAGTATTTT.

This clone was detected only a few times. The chain carries TRBV4-2 and TRBJ2-7, with no clear D. Looked up from germline, CDR1 is LGHNA and CDR2 is YNFKEQ. The CDR3 is made up of 12 amino acids. Trimming took 1 base from V and 3 from J, leaving 4 bases between them. CDR3 DNA: TGTGCCAGCAGCCAAGTGGGCTACGAGCAGTACTTC. Translated, it gives CASSQVGYEQYF.

The chain recombines TRBV5-1 with TRBJ2-5; D is unclear. The V gene lost 0 bases and the J gene lost 5 bases, with 5 bases spanning the gap. CDR1 and CDR2 from the germline V gene are SGHRS and YFSETQ. CDR3 length: 12 residues. The CDR3 here is CASSLAGETQYF. DNA for the CDR3: TGCGCCAGCAGCTTGGCCGGTGAGACCCAGTACTTC. The whole variable domain, remainder taken from reference TRBV5-1 and TRBJ2-5, is KAGVTQTPRYLIKTRGQQVTLSCSPISGHRSVSWYQQTPGQGLQFLFEYFSETQRNKGNFPGRFSGRQFSNSRSEMNVSTLELGDSALYLCASSLAGETQYFGPGTRLLVL.

The V and J genes are TRBV11-2 and TRBJ2-7; 8 nucleotides align to TRBD1. V lost 4 bases and J lost 2; bases outside the gene matches: 7. Germline loops: CDR1 SGHAT, CDR2 FQNNGV. This CDR3 is 15 amino acids long. DNA for the CDR3: TGTGCCAGCAGCTGGATGGGGACAGGTACCTACGAGCAGTACTTC. It codes for CASSWMGTGTYEQYF.

This chain joins TRBV6-6 and TRBJ2-7; the D gene could be TRBD1 or TRBD2 (5 bases each). Germline CDR1 is MNHNY and CDR2 is SVGAGI (reference sequence). CDR3 length: 15 residues. Trimming took off 2 bases at V and 7 bases at J, with 18 bases between the two ends. As DNA, the CDR3 is TGTGCCAGCAGTTACGATGGGGCGAGGGCAAGTGAGCAGTACGTC. Its protein is CASSYDGARASEQYV.

This chain joins TRBV18 and TRBJ2-2; 9 nucleotides agree with TRBD1. V shed 4 bases, J shed 7 bases, and the junction held 10 bases outside the gene matches. CDR1 KGHSH and CDR2 LQKENI come from the germline V gene. This CDR3 spans 16 amino acids. Written as DNA, the CDR3 is TGTGCCAGCTCACGGAGGACAGGGGTGGAAGGCGGGGAGCTGTTTTTT. Translating it yields CASSRRTGVEGGELFF. Full variable domain (rest looked up from reference TRBV18 and TRBJ2-2): NAGVMQNPRHLVRRRGQEARLRCSPMKGHSHVYWYRQLPEEGLKFMVYLQKENIIDESGMPKERFSAEFPKEGPSILRIQQVVRGDSAAYFCASSRRTGVEGGELFFGEGSRLTVL.

The chain is built from TRBV5-1 and TRBJ2-3; no reliable D call. Germline V lookup: CDR1 SGHRS, CDR2 YFSETQ. The CDR3 contains 12 residues. V lost 0 bases and J lost 4, with 3 bases in between. The CDR3, as DNA: TGCGCCAGCAGCTTGGATTCAGATACGCAGTATTTT. Translating gives CASSLDSDTQYF.

V gene TRBV5-1 combines with J gene TRBJ2-5, with D unclear. The CDR3 totals 13 residues. Trimming stripped 0 bases from V and 6 bases from J, with 9 bases between. CDR1 and CDR2 (germline): SGHRS, YFSETQ. The CDR3 protein is CASSLEGWQTQYF. CDR3 DNA: TGCGCCAGCAGCTTGGAAGGGTGGCAGACCCAGTACTTC.

V and J are TRBV3-1 (or the pseudogene TRBV3-2) and TRBJ2-1; 11 positions match TRBD2. Unmatched junction bases numbered 5, after V lost 4 bases and J lost 15 bases. The CDR3 spans 12 residues. Germline loops: CDR1 LGHDT, CDR2 YNNKEL (reference sequence). CDR3 loop: CASSLGTSGRFF. For the CDR3, the DNA is TGTGCCAGCAGCCTGGGGACTAGCGGAAGGTTCTTC.

The chain is built from TRBV4-1 and TRBJ1-1, with D hard to call. Germline CDR1 and CDR2: MGHRA and YSYEKL. This CDR3 has 14 amino acids. Between the trimmed V and J ends, which lost 5 bases and 1 base, there was a span of 11 bases. CDR3 coding DNA: TGCGCCAGCAGCGCCGGGGAGGGGAACACTGAAGCTTTCTTT. Translated, it gives CASSAGEGNTEAFF.

This chain connects TRBV4-2 to TRBJ2-6, with D perhaps matching TRBD2 (5 bases). CDR1 is LGHNA, CDR2 YNFKEQ, per germline. This CDR3 spans 16 amino acids. Trimming shortened V by 2 bases and J by 0 bases, and 8 bases separated the two germline ends. CDR3: CASSQNRDSGANVLTF. The CDR3, as DNA: TGTGCCAGCAGCCAAAACCGGGACTCTGGGGCCAACGTCCTGACTTTC.

The gene calls are TRBV4-1 and TRBJ1-4; perhaps TRBD1 as D (5 bases). CDR1 is MGHRA and CDR2 is YSYEKL in the germline V gene. CDR3 length equals 16 residues. Trimming left V 0 bases short and J 8 bases short, with 16 bases between. The CDR3 sequence is CASSQERGPRREKLFF. For the CDR3, the DNA is TGCGCCAGCAGCCAAGAACGGGGACCGAGAAGGGAAAAACTGTTTTTT.

The chain links TRBV18 to TRBJ2-5; D tentatively reads TRBD1 or TRBD2 (5 bases each). CDR3 length: 15 amino acids. V was pared by 2 bases and J by 4 bases, with 14 bases between. Per the germline V gene, CDR1 is KGHSH and CDR2 is LQKENI. The CDR3 protein is CASSPGLPGRETQYF. In nucleotides, the CDR3 is TGTGCCAGCTCACCAGGATTGCCGGGACGAGAGACCCAGTACTTC.

The CDR3 loop reads CASSTVSYNEKLFF. As DNA, the CDR3 is TGTGCCAGCAGTACAGTCTCCTATAATGAAAAACTGTTTTTT. The V call is TRBV2, the J call TRBJ1-4, with D uncertain. The V gene's germline CDR1 is SNHLY and CDR2 FYNNEI. Trimming left V 5 bases short and J 4 bases short, with 11 bases between. The CDR3 is made up of 14 amino acids.

The chain couples TRBV11-2 to TRBJ1-2; no firm D call. The CDR3 sequence is 14 residues long. The germline CDR1 and CDR2 sequences are SGHAT and FQNNGV. Trimming removed 2 bases from V and 7 bases from J, with 14 bases in between. CDR3 in amino acids: CASSLFRGLGGYTF. CDR3 nucleotides: TGTGCCAGCAGCTTATTCCGCGGGTTAGGTGGCTACACCTTC.